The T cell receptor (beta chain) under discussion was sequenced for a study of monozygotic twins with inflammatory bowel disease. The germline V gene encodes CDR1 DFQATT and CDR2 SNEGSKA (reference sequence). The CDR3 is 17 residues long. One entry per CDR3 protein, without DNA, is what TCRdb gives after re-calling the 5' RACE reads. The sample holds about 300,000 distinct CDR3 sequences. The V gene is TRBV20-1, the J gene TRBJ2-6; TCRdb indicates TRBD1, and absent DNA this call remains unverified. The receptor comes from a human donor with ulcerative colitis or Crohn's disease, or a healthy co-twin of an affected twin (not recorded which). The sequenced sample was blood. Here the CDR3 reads CSALRDSVASGANVLTF.